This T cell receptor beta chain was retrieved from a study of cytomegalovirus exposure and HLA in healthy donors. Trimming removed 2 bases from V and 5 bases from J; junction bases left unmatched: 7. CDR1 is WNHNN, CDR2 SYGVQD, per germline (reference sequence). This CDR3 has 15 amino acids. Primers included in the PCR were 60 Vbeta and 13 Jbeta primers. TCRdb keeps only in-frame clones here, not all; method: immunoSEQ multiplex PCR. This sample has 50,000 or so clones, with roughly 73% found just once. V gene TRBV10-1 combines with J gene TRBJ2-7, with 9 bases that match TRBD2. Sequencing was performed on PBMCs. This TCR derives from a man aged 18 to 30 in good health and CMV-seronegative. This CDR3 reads CASSEGSGSKNEQYF. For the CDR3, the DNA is TGCGCCAGCAGTGAGGGTAGCGGGAGTAAAAACGAGCAGTACTTC.